Listed here is a single T cell receptor beta chain. The data stem from a study of blood T cell repertoires in COVID-19. Unmatched junction bases numbered 7, after V lost 7 bases and J lost 4 bases. Germline V gene sequence: CDR1 SNHLY, CDR2 FYNNEI. CDR3 size: 14 residues. In the authors' workflow: Nucleated cell counts were estimated from reference gene primer amplification. Only in-frame clones appear in the TCRdb table, and some are missing; sequencing was by immunoSEQ multiplex PCR. V and J calls and clone size are copied from that table; D and trimming were computed from the DNA. The table has about 190,000 clones, less than 90% seen once.

Sequencing used peripheral blood. The rearrangement uses TRBV2 and TRBJ2-5, with 9 bases matching TRBD1. This sequence originates from a woman aged 40 to 50 with acute or convalescent COVID-19. The CDR3 region has the DNA TGTGCCAGCAAGACGGGACAGGGCACAGAGACCCAGTACTTC. Amino acid sequence: CASKTGQGTETQYF. Supplemented by reference TRBV2 and TRBJ2-5, the full variable domain reads EPEVTQTPSHQVTQMGQEVILRCVPISNHLYFYWYRQILGQKVEFLVSFYNNEISEKSEIFDDQFSVERPDGSNFTLKIRSTKLEDSAMYFCASKTGQGTETQYFGPGTRLLVL.